The rows below give T cell receptor beta chains drawn from one sample of a study of blood T cells in healthy people across ages. TCRdb independently ran MiXCR on the 5' RACE reads; one entry per CDR3 protein. Of 500,000 to 600,000 distinct CDR3 sequences in the sample, 25% to 30% were seen once. Sequencing was carried out using blood. These receptors were obtained from a woman between 70 and 85 years old in good health. Both conserved end residues are part of each CDR3. Fields, in order: V gene, J gene, D gene, clone size, CDR3 protein, CDR3 DNA. The D gene is left open where the match is weak. Only part of the rows carry a size: once, few, many, or a class if the clone is expanded.

v_gene: TRBV20-1; j_gene: TRBJ2-2; d_gene: TRBD2; abundance: -; CDR3aa: CSARRRDYLTGELFF; CDR3nt: TGCAGTGCCCGAAGGCGGGACTACCTCACCGGGGAGCTGTTTTTT
v_gene: TRBV19; j_gene: TRBJ2-3; d_gene: TRBD2; abundance: few; CDR3aa: CASSIERTSVYTQYF; CDR3nt: TGTGCCAGTAGTATAGAACGGACTAGCGTATATACGCAGTATTTT
v_gene: TRBV15; j_gene: TRBJ1-2; d_gene: -; abundance: few; CDR3aa: CATSRGRTPQSGYTF; CDR3nt: TGTGCCACCAGCAGAGGTAGGACCCCCCAAAGCGGCTACACCTTC
v_gene: TRBV20-1; j_gene: TRBJ1-6; d_gene: -; abundance: few; CDR3aa: CSALGGRVNSPLHF; CDR3nt: TGCAGTGCCCTAGGGGGGCGGGTAAATTCACCCCTCCACTTT
v_gene: TRBV20-1; j_gene: TRBJ2-5; d_gene: -; abundance: few; CDR3aa: CGATRSLGETQYF; CDR3nt: TGCGGTGCTACACGGTCTCTTGGAGAGACCCAGTACTTC
v_gene: TRBV3-1; j_gene: TRBJ2-3; d_gene: TRBD2; abundance: -; CDR3aa: CASSHRRSGGPTDTQYF; CDR3nt: TGTGCCAGCAGCCACCGACGCAGCGGGGGGCCTACAGATACGCAGTATTTT
v_gene: TRBV12-3/TRBV12-4; j_gene: TRBJ2-3; d_gene: -; abundance: -; CDR3aa: CASSLDGRATDTQYF; CDR3nt: TGTGCCAGCAGTTTAGACGGACGCGCCACAGATACGCAGTATTTT
v_gene: TRBV6-5; j_gene: TRBJ2-5; d_gene: -; abundance: few; CDR3aa: CASSYSSGLAETQYF; CDR3nt: TGTGCCAGCAGTTACTCGAGCGGTCTTGCTGAGACCCAGTACTTC
v_gene: TRBV4-2; j_gene: TRBJ2-7; d_gene: -; abundance: many; CDR3aa: CASSQDYSYEQYF; CDR3nt: TGTGCCAGCAGCCAAGATTATTCCTACGAGCAGTACTTC
v_gene: TRBV4-3; j_gene: TRBJ2-3; d_gene: TRBD1; abundance: few; CDR3aa: CASNQIGTGAGDTQYF; CDR3nt: TGCGCCAGCAACCAAATCGGGACAGGGGCTGGTGATACGCAGTATTTT
v_gene: TRBV4-1; j_gene: TRBJ2-5; d_gene: TRBD2; abundance: few; CDR3aa: CASSHTTSGGARETQYF; CDR3nt: TGCGCCAGCAGCCACACAACTAGCGGGGGGGCCAGGGAGACCCAGTACTTC
v_gene: TRBV7-2; j_gene: TRBJ1-2; d_gene: TRBD1; abundance: -; CDR3aa: CASSLEGTGAGYTF; CDR3nt: TGTGCCAGCAGCTTAGAAGGGACAGGGGCTGGCTACACCTTC
v_gene: TRBV7-2; j_gene: TRBJ1-4; d_gene: -; abundance: -; CDR3aa: CASSLAGAGFNEKLFF; CDR3nt: TGTGCCAGCAGCTTAGCGGGTGCAGGGTTTAATGAAAAACTGTTTTTT
v_gene: TRBV4-3; j_gene: TRBJ2-6; d_gene: -; abundance: -; CDR3aa: CASSRIAFTGSGANVLTF; CDR3nt: TGCGCCAGCAGTCGAATCGCTTTTACAGGCTCTGGGGCCAACGTCCTGACTTTC
v_gene: TRBV6-2/TRBV6-3; j_gene: TRBJ2-1; d_gene: -; abundance: -; CDR3aa: CASSYSSSYNEQFF; CDR3nt: TGTGCCAGCAGTTACTCTAGCTCCTACAATGAGCAGTTCTTC
v_gene: TRBV2; j_gene: TRBJ1-1; d_gene: -; abundance: -; CDR3aa: CASVFELDRNTAAFF; CDR3nt: TGTGCCAGCGTTTTCGAATTAGACAGGAACACTGCAGCTTTCTTT
v_gene: TRBV6-5; j_gene: TRBJ2-5; d_gene: TRBD2; abundance: -; CDR3aa: CASSYGTSGPQETQYF; CDR3nt: TGTGCCAGCAGTTACGGGACTAGCGGGCCCCAAGAGACCCAGTACTTC
v_gene: TRBV4-3; j_gene: TRBJ2-5; d_gene: -; abundance: few; CDR3aa: CASSQVRGGRGIQETQYF; CDR3nt: TGCGCCAGCAGCCAAGTAAGGGGGGGGCGCGGGATCCAAGAGACCCAGTACTTC
v_gene: TRBV4-1; j_gene: TRBJ1-4; d_gene: TRBD1; abundance: -; CDR3aa: CASSPTALTGGNEKLFF; CDR3nt: TGCGCCAGCAGCCCGACTGCCCTGACAGGGGGAAATGAAAAACTGTTTTTT
v_gene: TRBV7-3; j_gene: TRBJ2-3; d_gene: TRBD1; abundance: -; CDR3aa: CASSSGGTGSTDTQYF; CDR3nt: TGTGCCAGCAGCTCCGGGGGGACAGGGAGCACAGATACGCAGTATTTT
v_gene: TRBV20-1; j_gene: TRBJ2-3; d_gene: -; abundance: -; CDR3aa: CSDPVRTDTQYF; CDR3nt: TGCAGTGATCCCGTTAGAACAGATACGCAGTATTTT
v_gene: TRBV21-1; j_gene: TRBJ1-4; d_gene: -; abundance: few; CDR3aa: CASSPDPAYATNEKLLF; CDR3nt: TGTGCCAGCAGCCCGGACCCCGCATATGCAACTAATGAAAAACTGCTTTTT
v_gene: TRBV7-9; j_gene: TRBJ1-1; d_gene: -; abundance: few; CDR3aa: CASSLDRRTEAFF; CDR3nt: TGTGCCAGCAGCTTAGACAGGCGCACTGAAGCTTTCTTT
v_gene: TRBV7-2; j_gene: TRBJ1-4; d_gene: -; abundance: -; CDR3aa: CASSQGLQGEKLFF; CDR3nt: TGTGCCAGCAGCCAAGGTCTTCAGGGGGAAAAACTGTTTTTT